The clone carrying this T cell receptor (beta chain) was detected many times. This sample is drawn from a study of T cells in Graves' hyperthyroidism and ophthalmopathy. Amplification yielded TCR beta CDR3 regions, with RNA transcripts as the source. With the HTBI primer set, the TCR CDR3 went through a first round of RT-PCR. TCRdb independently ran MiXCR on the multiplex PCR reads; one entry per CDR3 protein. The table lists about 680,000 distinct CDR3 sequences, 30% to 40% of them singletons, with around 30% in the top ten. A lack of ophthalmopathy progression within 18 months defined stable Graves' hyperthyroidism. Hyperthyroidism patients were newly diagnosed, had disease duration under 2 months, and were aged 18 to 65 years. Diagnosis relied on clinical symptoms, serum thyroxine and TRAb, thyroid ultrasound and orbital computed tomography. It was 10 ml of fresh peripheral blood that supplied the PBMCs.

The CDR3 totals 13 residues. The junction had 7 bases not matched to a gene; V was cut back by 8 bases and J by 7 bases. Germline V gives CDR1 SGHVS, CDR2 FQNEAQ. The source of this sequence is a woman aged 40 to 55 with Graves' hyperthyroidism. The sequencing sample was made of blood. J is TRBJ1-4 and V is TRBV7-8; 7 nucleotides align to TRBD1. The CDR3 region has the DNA TGTGCCAGCGCCGGGGGGACAGCTGAAAAACTGTTTTTT. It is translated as CASAGGTAEKLFF.